The clone carrying this TCR beta chain was seen only a few times. The target antigen is unknown. These data are taken from a study of regulatory T cells in long-lasting Graves disease. Whole-study results and caveats: Persistent disease was associated with favored TRBV28 usage and with favored use of TRBJ1-2 and TRBJ2-5.

Time point given: persistent/refractory GD, antithyroid drugs over 5 years with positive TRAb. With RNA extracted from PBMCs as input, the TCR library was made. CDR3 length: 15 amino acids. The V end lost 4 bases, the J end lost 1 base, and 8 bases lay between the germline ends. In germline, CDR1 is MNHEY, CDR2 SVGEGT. Construction of TCR beta libraries relied on iRepertoire HTBI primers and on Arm-PCR targeting CDR3 regions. In TCRdb, the multiplex PCR reads were re-called with MiXCR into one record per CDR3 protein. The repertoire consists of fewer than 450,000 distinct CDR3 sequences, with roughly a quarter occurring once and the leading ten covering around 26%.

This sequence originates from a female donor with Graves disease. Sequenced here: peripheral blood mononuclear cells (PBMCs), sampled when the disease was refractory, from a patient treated with antithyroid drugs. The V call is TRBV6-2 or TRBV6-3, the J call TRBJ2-6; no clear D. The CDR3 protein is CASSWLLSGANVLTF. The CDR3 coding sequence is TGTGCCAGCAGTTGGTTATTGTCTGGGGCCAACGTCCTGACTTTC.